This T cell receptor beta chain was obtained from a study of identical twins. Whole-study findings and limits: Out-of-frame beta sequences exhibited a weaker degree of excess twin sharing. Findings came from cross-sectional statistics, without long-term follow-up of donors.

Unique molecular identifiers were in the cDNA, with template-switch universal primer binding. MiXCR, run by TCRdb on the 5' RACE reads, gives a single entry per CDR3 protein. The sample holds around 340,000 distinct CDR3 sequences, roughly 10% seen once. This clonotype has only a few counts. What it binds is not known. The length of the CDR3 is 15 residues. V shed 5 bases and J shed 7 bases, with 17 bases lying between them. From germline, CDR1 is SGHTA and CDR2 FQGTGA. This rearrangement joins TRBV7-3 to TRBJ2-2; D might be TRBD1 or TRBD2, each matching 6 bases. Sequences were obtained from naive T cells sorted from blood. The TCR comes from a woman aged 45-59 years in good health. The CDR3 sequence is CASSGEAGDNGELFF. DNA for the CDR3: TGTGCCAGCAGCGGGGAGGCAGGGGATAACGGGGAGCTGTTTTTT.